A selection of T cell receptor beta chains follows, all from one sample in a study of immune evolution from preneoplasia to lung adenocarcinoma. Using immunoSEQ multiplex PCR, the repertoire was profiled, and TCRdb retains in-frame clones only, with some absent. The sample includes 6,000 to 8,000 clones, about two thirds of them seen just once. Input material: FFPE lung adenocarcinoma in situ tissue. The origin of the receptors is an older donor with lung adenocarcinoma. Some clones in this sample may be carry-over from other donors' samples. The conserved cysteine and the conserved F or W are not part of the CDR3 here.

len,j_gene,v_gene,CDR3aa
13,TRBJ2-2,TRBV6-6,ASRTTGSNTGELF
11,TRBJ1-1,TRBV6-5,ASSLFSGAEAF
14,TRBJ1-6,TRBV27,ASSLGADRHSSPLH
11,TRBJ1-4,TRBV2,ASSALSEEKLF
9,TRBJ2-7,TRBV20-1,SATSTGFTS
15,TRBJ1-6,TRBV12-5,ASGLQRLQGGNSPLH
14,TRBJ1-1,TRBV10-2,ASSEPIGGTNTEAF
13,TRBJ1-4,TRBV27,ASTNSGDRGEKLF
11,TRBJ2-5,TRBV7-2,ASSTRPSGAVY
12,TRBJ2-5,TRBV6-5,ASSYGQNQETQY
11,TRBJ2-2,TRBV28,ASSLSSTGELF
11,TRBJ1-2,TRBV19,ASRKQGFYGYT
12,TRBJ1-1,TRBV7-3,ASSLSSGSTEAF
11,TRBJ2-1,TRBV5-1,ASRTDRALEQF
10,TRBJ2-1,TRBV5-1,ASSSLYDEQF
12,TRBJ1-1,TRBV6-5,ASSYSSEGTEAF
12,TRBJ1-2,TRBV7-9,ASSLSRGNYGYT
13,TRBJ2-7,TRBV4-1,ASSLSGTGAYEQY
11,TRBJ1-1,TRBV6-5,ASSLDGGTEAF
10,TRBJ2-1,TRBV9,ASSVAFDEQF
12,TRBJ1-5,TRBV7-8,ASSSRTLDQPQH
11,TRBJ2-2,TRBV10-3,AISLQVGGELF
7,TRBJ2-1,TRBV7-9,ASPTEQF
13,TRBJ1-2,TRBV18,ASSPSRLGIDGYT
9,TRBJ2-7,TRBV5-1,ASSPDREQY
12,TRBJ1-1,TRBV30,ALWVWTGDTEAF
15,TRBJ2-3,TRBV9,ASSVDPTGAVADTQY
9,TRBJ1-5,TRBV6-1,ASRVETAQH
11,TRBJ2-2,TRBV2,ASGRAGSGELF
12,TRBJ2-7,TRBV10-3,AISGQDVGHEQY
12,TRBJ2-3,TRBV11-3,ASSPRRGTDTQY
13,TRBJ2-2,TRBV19,ASSSLGQRTGELF
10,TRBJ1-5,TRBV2,ASNRGNQPQH
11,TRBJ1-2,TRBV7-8,ASSGTGAYGYT
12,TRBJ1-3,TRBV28,ASSLTGSGNTIY
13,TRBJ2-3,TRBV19,ASVGLAGATDTQY